This TCR beta chain appears in the sequencing data of a study of cytomegalovirus exposure and HLA in healthy donors. Primers included in the PCR were 60 Vbeta and 13 Jbeta primers. Measured with immunoSEQ multiplex PCR; TCRdb has only the in-frame clones, and not every one. Among 150,000 to 200,000 clones listed, roughly 82% were seen once. Regarding the study as a whole: Follow-up analysis later connected one missense variant in DCLRE1C with trimming of TCR beta V- and J-genes. Roughly uniform depth of sequencing across donors was assumed in presence/absence analyses.

V was pared by 2 bases and J by 1 base, with 0 bases of the junction left unmatched. The CDR3 is made up of 15 amino acids. The germline V gene has CDR1 MRHNA and CDR2 SNTAGT. As to this clone: Its cognate antigen is unknown.

The chain combines TRBV6-4 with TRBJ2-2; 8 bases are a match to TRBD1. The sample comprised PBMCs. The receptor was derived from a girl aged 2-10 years in good health and CMV-seropositive. The CDR3 DNA sequence: TGTGCCAGCAGTGACGGGACAGGGAACACCGGGGAGCTGTTTTTT. It yields the protein CASSDGTGNTGELFF.